This is a list of T cell receptor beta chains from one sample in a study of blood T cell repertoires in COVID-19. The repertoire was sequenced with immunoSEQ multiplex PCR; TCRdb's copy has only in-frame clones and lacks some. This sample has roughly 250,000 clones, with about 85% found just once. What was sequenced was peripheral blood. Receptor source: a human donor with COVID-19, enrolled during active disease. The donor label of this sample is uncertain. CDR3s include the opening cysteine and the closing phenylalanine or tryptophan. Each record gives: clone size, D gene, J gene, V gene, CDR3 protein, CDR3 DNA. D genes are given only for firm matches. For some rows the clone size is stated as once, few or many, or as a class when expanded; others skip it.

clone size: .
D gene: TRBD2
J gene: TRBJ2-5
V gene: TRBV2
CDR3 protein: CASRNTWTVREGAKTQYF
CDR3 DNA: TGTGCCAGCAGGAACACCTGGACTGTACGGGAGGGCGCGAAGACCCAGTACTTC

clone size: .
D gene: .
J gene: TRBJ1-3
V gene: TRBV5-6
CDR3 protein: CASSLGPSIPGNTIYF
CDR3 DNA: TGTGCCAGCAGCTTGGGGCCATCAATCCCTGGAAACACCATATATTTT

clone size: .
D gene: TRBD1
J gene: TRBJ1-2
V gene: TRBV4-3
CDR3 protein: CASSQGTGVSYGYTF
CDR3 DNA: TGCGCCAGCAGCCAAGGCACAGGGGTTTCCTATGGCTACACCTTC

clone size: .
D gene: .
J gene: TRBJ2-7
V gene: TRBV3-1/TRBV3-2
CDR3 protein: CASSYFSYEQYF
CDR3 DNA: TGTGCCAGCAGCTATTTCTCCTACGAGCAGTACTTC

clone size: once
D gene: .
J gene: TRBJ1-3
V gene: TRBV10-3
CDR3 protein: CAIRGGSGVPTTSGNTIYF
CDR3 DNA: TGTGCCATCAGAGGAGGCAGCGGGGTCCCAACTACTTCTGGAAACACCATATATTTT

clone size: once
D gene: .
J gene: TRBJ1-1
V gene: TRBV27
CDR3 protein: CASSLIAGSLNTEAFF
CDR3 DNA: TGTGCCAGCAGTTTAATTGCAGGGTCTTTGAACACTGAAGCTTTCTTT

clone size: .
D gene: TRBD1
J gene: TRBJ2-5
V gene: TRBV5-1
CDR3 protein: CASSLRTGMGTQYF
CDR3 DNA: TGCGCCAGCAGCTTGCGGACAGGGATGGGGACCCAGTACTTC

clone size: .
D gene: TRBD1
J gene: TRBJ2-7
V gene: TRBV6-9
CDR3 protein: CASTLGGTGAGEQYF
CDR3 DNA: TGTGCCAGCACTTTAGGGGGGACAGGGGCCGGGGAGCAGTACTTC

clone size: few
D gene: TRBD2
J gene: TRBJ2-1
V gene: TRBV9
CDR3 protein: CASSPTPTSGSTDEQFF
CDR3 DNA: TGTGCCAGCAGCCCGACCCCGACTAGCGGGAGTACAGATGAGCAGTTCTTC

clone size: once
D gene: .
J gene: TRBJ1-1
V gene: TRBV3-1/TRBV3-2
CDR3 protein: CASSQAGAVGVAFF
CDR3 DNA: TGTGCCAGCAGCCAGGCTGGGGCAGTAGGTGTAGCTTTCTTT

clone size: .
D gene: .
J gene: TRBJ2-1
V gene: TRBV29-1
CDR3 protein: CSVHEGGNGEQFF
CDR3 DNA: TGCAGCGTTCATGAGGGAGGTAATGGTGAGCAGTTCTTC

clone size: .
D gene: .
J gene: TRBJ2-3
V gene: TRBV5-8
CDR3 protein: CATRVSFTTDTQYF
CDR3 DNA: TGTGCCACCCGGGTTTCTTTCACCACAGATACGCAGTATTTT

clone size: .
D gene: TRBD1
J gene: TRBJ1-1
V gene: TRBV28
CDR3 protein: CASSSRTGGVTEAFF
CDR3 DNA: TGTGCCAGCAGTTCCCGGACAGGGGGCGTCACTGAAGCTTTCTTT

clone size: .
D gene: .
J gene: TRBJ2-5
V gene: TRBV2
CDR3 protein: CASTLGTYQETQYF
CDR3 DNA: TGTGCCAGCACCTTAGGGACATACCAAGAGACCCAGTACTTC

clone size: .
D gene: TRBD1
J gene: TRBJ1-2
V gene: TRBV5-1
CDR3 protein: CASSWGKGGDYGYTF
CDR3 DNA: TGCGCCAGCAGCTGGGGGAAAGGGGGCGACTATGGCTACACCTTC

clone size: few
D gene: .
J gene: TRBJ2-2
V gene: TRBV2
CDR3 protein: CASSERRFGTGELFF
CDR3 DNA: TGTGCCAGCAGTGAAAGGAGGTTCGGCACCGGGGAGCTGTTTTTT

clone size: .
D gene: .
J gene: TRBJ1-3
V gene: TRBV4-3
CDR3 protein: CASSSQGNSGNTIYF
CDR3 DNA: TGCGCCAGCAGCTCGCAGGGCAACTCTGGAAACACCATATATTTT

clone size: .
D gene: .
J gene: TRBJ2-7
V gene: TRBV9
CDR3 protein: CASSVAGMGTYEQYF
CDR3 DNA: TGTGCCAGCAGCGTAGCAGGGATGGGGACCTACGAGCAGTACTTC

clone size: .
D gene: .
J gene: TRBJ2-7
V gene: TRBV25-1
CDR3 protein: CASSPVTTYEQYF
CDR3 DNA: TGTGCCAGCAGTCCGGTTACGACCTACGAGCAGTACTTC

clone size: .
D gene: TRBD1
J gene: TRBJ1-5
V gene: TRBV4-1
CDR3 protein: CASSHLLTGRNQPQHF
CDR3 DNA: TGCGCCAGCAGCCACCTTTTGACAGGGAGGAATCAGCCCCAGCATTTT

clone size: .
D gene: TRBD2
J gene: TRBJ2-3
V gene: TRBV19
CDR3 protein: CASSGLAGGGGTDTQYF
CDR3 DNA: TGTGCCAGTAGTGGTCTAGCGGGAGGCGGCGGCACAGATACGCAGTATTTT

clone size: .
D gene: TRBD2
J gene: TRBJ2-7
V gene: TRBV6-6
CDR3 protein: CASGKASGSYEQYF
CDR3 DNA: TGTGCCAGCGGTAAGGCTAGCGGGAGCTACGAGCAGTACTTC

clone size: .
D gene: .
J gene: TRBJ1-5
V gene: TRBV5-1
CDR3 protein: CASSFGHTGNQPQHF
CDR3 DNA: TGCGCCAGCAGCTTCGGTCACACAGGGAATCAGCCCCAGCATTTT

clone size: .
D gene: .
J gene: TRBJ1-6
V gene: TRBV2
CDR3 protein: CASTPGSGVNSPLHF
CDR3 DNA: TGTGCCAGCACCCCGGGGTCGGGGGTGAATTCACCCCTCCACTTT

clone size: .
D gene: TRBD2
J gene: TRBJ2-1
V gene: TRBV28
CDR3 protein: CASSLLLTSGYNEQFF
CDR3 DNA: TGTGCCAGCAGTTTATTACTAACTAGCGGCTACAATGAGCAGTTCTTC

clone size: few
D gene: TRBD2
J gene: TRBJ2-7
V gene: TRBV28
CDR3 protein: CASSLRPRGGYEQYF
CDR3 DNA: TGTGCCAGCAGTTTACGACCCCGGGGGGGCTACGAGCAGTACTTC

clone size: .
D gene: .
J gene: TRBJ2-5
V gene: TRBV7-9
CDR3 protein: CASSLPGSYQETQYF
CDR3 DNA: TGTGCCAGCAGCCTTCCGGGATCTTACCAAGAGACCCAGTACTTC

clone size: once
D gene: TRBD2
J gene: TRBJ2-1
V gene: TRBV27
CDR3 protein: CASSLYRLAHGTEQFF
CDR3 DNA: TGTGCCAGCAGTTTATACCGACTAGCCCATGGTACTGAGCAGTTCTTC

clone size: .
D gene: .
J gene: TRBJ1-1
V gene: TRBV7-8
CDR3 protein: CASSFQGPMNTEAFF
CDR3 DNA: TGTGCCAGCAGCTTTCAGGGGCCGATGAACACTGAAGCTTTCTTT

clone size: .
D gene: .
J gene: TRBJ1-1
V gene: TRBV12-3/TRBV12-4
CDR3 protein: CAGEGTARGEAFF
CDR3 DNA: TGTGCCGGGGAGGGAACAGCGCGAGGGGAAGCTTTCTTT